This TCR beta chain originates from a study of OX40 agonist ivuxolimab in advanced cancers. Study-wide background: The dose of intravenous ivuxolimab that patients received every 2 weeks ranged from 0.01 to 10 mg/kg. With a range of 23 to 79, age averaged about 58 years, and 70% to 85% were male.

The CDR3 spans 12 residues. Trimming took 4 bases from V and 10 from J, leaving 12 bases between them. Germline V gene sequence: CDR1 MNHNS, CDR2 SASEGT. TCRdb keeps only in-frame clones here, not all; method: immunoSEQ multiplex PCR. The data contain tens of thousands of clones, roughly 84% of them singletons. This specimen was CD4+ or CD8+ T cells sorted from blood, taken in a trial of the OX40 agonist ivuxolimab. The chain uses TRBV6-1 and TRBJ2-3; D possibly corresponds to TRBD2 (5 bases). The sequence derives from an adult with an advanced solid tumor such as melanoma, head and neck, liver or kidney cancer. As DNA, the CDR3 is TGTGCCAGCAGTGGGGATACTAGTTCGCAGTATTTT. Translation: CASSGDTSSQYF.